One and the same sample provided the 13 T cell receptor beta chains below, sequenced in a study of chemoradiotherapy in HPV16-positive cancers. Libraries were prepared by immunoSEQ multiplex PCR; TCRdb keeps only in-frame clonotypes and omits some of them. The sample records roughly 29,000 clones, 91% being singletons. The sequencing used blood, collected from a patient who underwent chemoradiotherapy. Receptors originate from a human donor with HPV-associated anogenital cancer.

V usage is TRBV7-6 and J usage is TRBJ2-1; the match to TRBD2 covers 13 bases. V gave up 5 bases and J gave up 9 bases; unmatched junction bases: 13. The CDR3 contains 17 residues. Germline assignment: CDR1 SGHVS and CDR2 FNYEAQ. The CDR3 here is CASSARPLAGGPGEQFF. The CDR3 bases are TGTGCCAGCAGCGCTCGCCCACTAGCGGGGGGGCCGGGTGAGCAGTTCTTC.

This clone was seen a handful of times. The chain has TRBV5-1 and TRBJ1-1; D remains unclear. V was shortened by 2 bases and J by 3 bases, with 8 bases between the two germline ends. CDR3 length: 13 residues. The V gene's germline CDR1 is SGHRS and CDR2 YFSETQ. CDR3 loop: CASSFDTYTEAFF. The CDR3 coding sequence is TGCGCCAGCAGCTTTGACACTTACACTGAAGCTTTCTTT.

The rearrangement links TRBV5-5 to TRBJ2-7; D tentatively fits TRBD1 or TRBD2 (5 bases each). Germline CDR1 SGHKS, CDR2 YYEKEE (reference sequence). This CDR3 is 15 amino acids long. Trimming cost V 4 bases and J 3 bases, with 17 bases left between them. In nucleotides, the CDR3 is TGTGCCAGCAGCCTAGGATGGGACGGAGACTACGAGCAGTACTTC. This sequence encodes CASSLGWDGDYEQYF.

This sequence joins TRBV7-2 and TRBJ2-7; D remains unclear. Trimming took off 1 base at V and 2 bases at J, with 12 bases between the two ends. Germline V gene lookup returns CDR1 SGHTA and CDR2 FQGNSA. This CDR3 has 15 residues. The CDR3 nucleotides are TGTGCCAGCAGCTTAGGAGGCAGCTTGGCCTACGAGCAGTACTTC. Translation: CASSLGGSLAYEQYF.

The gene calls are TRBV7-8 and TRBJ1-2; D unclear. The CDR3 contains 12 residues. Trimming removed 5 bases at V and 8 bases at J, with 12 bases between. Germline CDR1 SGHVS, CDR2 FQNEAQ. The CDR3 DNA reads TGTGCCAGCAGCCCTGAAGGAAAAGGCTACACCTTC. Its protein is CASSPEGKGYTF.

The chain combines TRBV6-6 with TRBJ2-1, with 9 bases aligning to TRBD2. Germline CDR1 is MNHNY and CDR2 is SVGAGI (reference sequence). The CDR3 is 16 amino acids. J gave up 6 bases and V 3 bases, and 9 bases lay outside the gene matches. The CDR3 sequence: CASSYSAGGPFNEQFF. In DNA, the CDR3 is TGTGCCAGCAGTTATTCGGCGGGAGGGCCTTTCAATGAGCAGTTCTTC.

The chain combines TRBV5-4 with TRBJ2-2, with 10 bases that match TRBD2. The CDR3 runs to 17 residues. Germline V lookup: CDR1 SGHNT, CDR2 YYREEE (reference sequence). The V gene end was trimmed by 3 bases and the J gene end by 4 bases; junction bases not matched to a gene: 9. DNA of the CDR3: TGTGCCAGCAGCTACGGACTAGCGGCCCCAACCACCGGGGAGCTGTTTTTT. Translating gives CASSYGLAAPTTGELFF.

The sample holds one count of this clone. The chain uses TRBV7-8 and TRBJ1-1, with 7 nucleotides matching TRBD1. V was clipped by 5 bases and J by 1 base; unmatched bases: 16. The germline V gene encodes CDR1 SGHVS and CDR2 FQNEAQ. CDR3 size: 18 residues. The CDR3 coding sequence is TGTGCCAGCAGCGTATCAGAGGGGGCAGTTTATACGAACACTGAAGCTTTCTTT. It specifies CASSVSEGAVYTNTEAFF. The entire variable domain, with the rest obtained from reference TRBV7-8 and TRBJ1-1, is as follows: GAGVSQSPRYKVAKRGQDVALRCDPISGHVSLFWYQQALGQGPEFLTYFQNEAQLDKSGLPSDRFFAERPEGSVSTLKIQRTQQEDSAVYLCASSVSEGAVYTNTEAFFGQGTRLTVV.

The V call is TRBV27, the J call TRBJ2-1; the match to TRBD1 covers 10 bases. The germline V gene encodes CDR1 MNHEY and CDR2 SMNVEV (reference sequence). The CDR3 loop spans 16 amino acids. With 11 bases clipped from V and 2 bases from J, the junction kept 12 bases outside the gene matches. The CDR3 spells CASGQGVNLPYNEQFF. The CDR3 DNA reads as TGTGCCTCCGGACAGGGGGTGAACCTGCCCTACAATGAGCAGTTCTTC.

The rearrangement uses TRBV15 and TRBJ1-2; D uncertain. The CDR3 length is 13 residues. The V and J ends lost 3 bases and 7 bases respectively, with 12 bases between them. From germline, CDR1 is LNHNV and CDR2 YYDKDF (reference sequence). The CDR3 DNA reads as TGTGCCACCAGCAGCCACTACATGGTTGGCTACACCTTC. It is translated as CATSSHYMVGYTF.

This clone showed up just once. This sequence joins TRBV2 and TRBJ2-3, with D perhaps TRBD2 (6 bases). Per the germline V gene, CDR1 is SNHLY and CDR2 is FYNNEI. This CDR3 contains 11 residues. V dropped 5 bases and J dropped 6 bases, with 6 bases sitting between them. This CDR3 reads CASSRGDTQYF. In nucleotides, the CDR3 is TGTGCCAGCAGTCGGGGGGATACGCAGTATTTT.

The table lists this clone with a count of one. The genes are TRBV4-3 and TRBJ1-3; TRBD1 might be the D (6 bases). Germline V CDR1 and CDR2: LGHNA, YSLEER. The V end lost 3 bases, the J end lost 2 bases, and 14 bases lay between the germline ends. The length of the CDR3 is 16 residues. In DNA, the CDR3 is TGCGCCAGCAGCCATGGGACGACAGGTGCTGGAAACACCATATATTTT. As protein: CASSHGTTGAGNTIYF.

The rearrangement uses TRBV27 and TRBJ2-6; D not resolved. There are 16 residues in the CDR3. The germline gives CDR1 MNHEY, CDR2 SMNVEV (reference sequence). With 4 bases removed from V and 0 bases from J, the gap between germline ends came to 10 bases. The DNA of the CDR3 is TGTGCCAGCAGTTCCCCCCTCCGCTCTGGGGCCAACGTCCTGACTTTC. It specifies CASSSPLRSGANVLTF.